Each of the 11 T cell receptor beta chains below was sequenced from the same sample in a study of breast tumors, draining lymph nodes, adjacent tissues. Axillary draining lymph nodes of breast cancer patients supplied the node samples. TCRdb called the multiplex PCR reads again in MiXCR, with one record for every CDR3 protein. This table has some 170,000 distinct CDR3 sequences, around 33% appearing once. The sequencing sample was made of axillary lymph node tissue. Receptors originate from a female donor with breast cancer. Some clones in this sample may be carry-over from other donors' samples.

In its sample, this clonotype was seen a few times. It may be a read error: a sequence one base away is much more abundant. This chain uses TRBV6-2 or TRBV6-3 with TRBJ1-5; 8 positions agree with TRBD1. Germline CDR1 is MNHEY and CDR2 is SVGEGT. The CDR3 is made up of 14 amino acids. V was clipped by 5 bases and J by 8 bases; unmatched bases: 8. The CDR3: CASSPGQGVKPQHF. The DNA of the CDR3 is TGTGCCAGCAGTCCCGGACAGGGTGTAAAGCCCCAGCATTTT.

There are many counts of this clonotype. The chain carries TRBV7-9 and TRBJ1-2; a possible D gene is TRBD1 (5 bases). The germline V gene has CDR1 SEHNR and CDR2 FQNEAQ (reference sequence). V was clipped by 7 bases and J by 4 bases, with 16 bases between them. The CDR3 runs 14 residues. Here the CDR3 reads CASTPGGGSYGYTF. The CDR3, as DNA: TGTGCCAGCACTCCGGGGGGGGGAAGCTATGGCTACACCTTC.

This clonotype was seen ten or more times. The V call is TRBV3-1, the J call TRBJ1-3; tentative D call: TRBD1 (5 bases). The germline V gene encodes CDR1 LGHDT and CDR2 YNNKEL (reference sequence). There are 15 residues in the CDR3. Trimming left V 3 bases short and J 2 bases short, with 11 bases between. DNA for the CDR3: TGTGCCAGCAGCCATCCGGGGGGAGCTGGAAACACCATATATTTT. As protein: CASSHPGGAGNTIYF.

This clonotype has a count of ten or more. The rearrangement uses TRBV12-3 or TRBV12-4 and TRBJ2-1, with TRBD2 identical over 11 bases. This CDR3 spans 19 amino acids. After removal of 3 bases from V and 0 bases from J, the junction contained 10 bases not matched to a gene. This CDR3 is CASSFPGLADPSSYNEQFF. The CDR3 nucleotides read TGTGCCAGCAGTTTCCCGGGACTAGCGGACCCAAGCTCCTACAATGAGCAGTTCTTC.

V usage is TRBV6-5 and J usage is TRBJ2-5; D is tentatively TRBD1 or TRBD2 (5 bases each). Germline loops: CDR1 MNHEY, CDR2 SVGAGI. Trimming took 2 bases from V and 4 from J, leaving 8 bases between them. The CDR3 is made up of 13 amino acids. CDR3 nucleotides: TGTGCCAGCAGTTACGAGGGGTTAGAGACCCAGTACTTC. This translates into CASSYEGLETQYF.

This clonotype was seen only a few times. This could be a read error, since a much larger clone is one nucleotide away. The CDR3 end shows no conserved phenylalanine or tryptophan, and so a read error is likely. CDR3 DNA sequence: TGTGCCAGCAGCGTAGAGCTAGCGGGAGTGGAGCAGTTCCTC. Protein sequence: CASSVELAGVEQFL. The V gene is TRBV9, the J gene TRBJ2-1, with 10 bases lining up with TRBD2. The trim removed 0 bases at V and 10 bases at J, leaving 4 bases unmatched. CDR3 length equals 14 residues. Looked up from germline, CDR1 is SGDLS and CDR2 is YYNGEE.

The table lists this clonotype with many counts. This rearrangement joins TRBV4-1 to TRBJ2-7, with D perhaps matching TRBD2 (6 bases). Germline V lookup: CDR1 MGHRA, CDR2 YSYEKL. There are 18 residues in the CDR3. Between the trimmed V and J ends, which lost 0 bases and 0 bases, there was a span of 18 bases. As DNA, the CDR3 is TGCGCCAGCAGCCAAGAGGTAACGGGGACTTTGAACTCCTACGAGCAGTACTTC. Translating gives CASSQEVTGTLNSYEQYF.

To note about this clonotype: Sequence at one end of the junction differs from germline and may be a read error. The chain joins TRBV2 to TRBJ2-3; D is possibly TRBD2 (5 bases). The V gene's germline CDR1 is SNHLY and CDR2 FYNNEI. There are 14 residues in the CDR3. CDR3 sequence (DNA): TGTGCCAGCAGTGAAAGTCACGAGGGTAATACGCGGTATTTT. As protein: CASSESHEGNTRYF.

This clonotype was counted a few times. The V call is TRBV15, the J call TRBJ1-1; 9 bases are a match to TRBD1. V trimming: 3 bases; J trimming: 2 bases; junction bases outside the gene matches: 7. The CDR3 is 16 residues long. CDR1 and CDR2 from the germline V gene are LNHNV and YYDKDF (reference sequence). DNA for the CDR3: TGTGCCACCAGCAGGGACTGGACAGGGGTAAACACTGAAGCTTTCTTT. This encodes CATSRDWTGVNTEAFF.

The CDR3 DNA is TGCAGTGCTAGAGATGAGGACACCTACAATGAGCAGTTCTTC. This translates into CSARDEDTYNEQFF. V is TRBV20-1 and J is TRBJ2-1, with D possibly TRBD1 on 5 matching bases. The CDR3 extends over 14 amino acids. Germline CDR1 DFQATT, CDR2 SNEGSKA (reference sequence). Deletions cut 0 bases from V and 2 bases from J, with 8 bases between.

Comments on this clonotype: Given a much more abundant clone one base away, this may be a read error. CDR3 sequence reads: CASSFPCTGELFF. The CDR3 nucleotides are TGTGCCAGCAGCTTCCCTTGCACCGGGGAGCTGTTTTTT. The chain employs TRBV11-2 and TRBJ2-2; no firm D call. Deletions cut 3 bases from V and 4 bases from J, with 6 bases between. Germline V CDR1 and CDR2: SGHAT, FQNNGV. This CDR3 is built from 13 residues.